A single sample is the source of the 11 T cell receptor beta chains below, sequenced in a study of cytomegalovirus exposure and HLA in healthy donors. Sequenced by immunoSEQ multiplex PCR; TCRdb stores in-frame clones only, minus some. The sample includes about 180,000 clones, around nine tenths of them seen just once. The sequenced material came from PBMCs. The receptors stem from a man between 18 and 29 years old in good health and CMV-seropositive.

As concerns this clone: This specimen includes other DNA sequences encoding the same CDR3. The chain has TRBV4-3 and TRBJ1-2; D not certain. Trimming pared 0 bases from V and 1 base from J, leaving 6 bases between. The germline CDR1 and CDR2 sequences are LGHNA and YSLEER. The CDR3 is made up of 14 amino acids. The CDR3, as DNA: TGCGCCAGCAGCCAAGATCGGGGTAACTATGGCTACACCTTC. Its protein is CASSQDRGNYGYTF.

The chain links TRBV18 to TRBJ1-6; D unresolved. CDR1 and CDR2 from the germline V gene are KGHSH and LQKENI. Trimming shortened V by 2 bases and J by 8 bases, and 10 bases separated the two germline ends. This CDR3 has 14 residues. CDR3 region: CASSPSGRYSPLHF. The CDR3 DNA sequence: TGTGCCAGCTCACCAAGCGGCCGCTATTCACCCCTCCACTTT.

The chain uses TRBV9 and TRBJ2-1, with unresolved D. With 9 bases removed from V and 2 bases from J, the gap between germline ends came to 21 bases. This CDR3 has 16 residues. The V gene's germline CDR1 is SGDLS and CDR2 YYNGEE. This CDR3 is CAKQVKRSRTYNEQFF. The CDR3 DNA reads TGTGCCAAACAAGTGAAGCGCTCCCGCACCTACAATGAGCAGTTCTTC.

The chain joins TRBV29-1 to TRBJ2-1, with 13 bases aligning to TRBD2. Trimming at V came to 4 bases and at J to 3 bases, leaving 15 bases not matched to a gene. The CDR3 extends over 19 amino acids. Germline V gene sequence: CDR1 SQVTM, CDR2 ANQGSEA. The DNA for the CDR3 is TGCAGCGTTGGAGCAACCGGGACTAGCGGGAACCAATACTACAATGAGCAGTTCTTC. Protein product: CSVGATGTSGNQYYNEQFF.

V gene TRBV10-3 combines with J gene TRBJ1-5, with 8 bases lining up with TRBD1. Losses at the gene ends were 2 bases for V and 5 bases for J; bases not matched to a gene: 5. This CDR3 contains 15 residues. Germline-derived CDR1 and CDR2 are ENHRY and SYGVKD. The CDR3 DNA reads TGTGCCATCAGTGAGGGACAGGGCCCTCATCAGCCCCAGCATTTT. It is translated as CAISEGQGPHQPQHF.

The rearrangement links TRBV9 to TRBJ2-1; 10 nucleotides align to TRBD2. There are 16 residues in the CDR3. Germline V gives CDR1 SGDLS, CDR2 YYNGEE. The V gene end was trimmed by 0 bases and the J gene end by 5 bases; junction bases not matched to a gene: 5. CDR3 residues: CASSVVGLAVHNEQFF. The CDR3 DNA reads TGTGCCAGCAGCGTAGTAGGACTAGCGGTTCACAATGAGCAGTTCTTC.

The chain uses TRBV9 and TRBJ2-7; maybe TRBD2 (6 bases). This CDR3 contains 13 residues. Germline V CDR1 and CDR2: SGDLS, YYNGEE. Trimming left V 1 base short and J 4 bases short, with 9 bases between. Written as DNA, the CDR3 is TGTGCCAGCAGCGTACGGGAGTCTTACGAGCAGTACTTC. Translated, it gives CASSVRESYEQYF.

The chain links TRBV2 to TRBJ1-6; 7 bases are shared with TRBD1. Trimming cost V 3 bases and J 10 bases; bases outside gene matches: 3. Germline V gives CDR1 SNHLY, CDR2 FYNNEI. This CDR3 spans 13 amino acids. In DNA form, the CDR3 reads TGTGCCAGCAGTGAGGGCAGGGGGTCACCCCTCCACTTT. Translating gives CASSEGRGSPLHF.

This chain joins TRBV7-6 and TRBJ2-1; TRBD1 matches 7 bases. J gave up 7 bases and V 5 bases, and 5 bases lay outside the gene matches. The germline gives CDR1 SGHVS, CDR2 FNYEAQ. The CDR3 is 13 residues long. The CDR3 DNA follows: TGTGCCAGCAGCCTCGGGACAGTTAATGAGCAGTTCTTC. Translating it yields CASSLGTVNEQFF.

V and J are TRBV27 and TRBJ2-1, with 7 bases aligning to TRBD2. The CDR3 length is 14 residues. Germline V gene lookup returns CDR1 MNHEY and CDR2 SMNVEV (reference sequence). V trimming: 7 bases; J trimming: 1 base; junction bases outside the gene matches: 4. The CDR3 sequence: CASTEAGSYNEQFF. The DNA of the CDR3 is TGTGCCAGCACCGAAGCGGGGTCCTACAATGAGCAGTTCTTC.

This clone was counted only a few times. J is TRBJ1-6 and V is TRBV30, with 9 nucleotides matching TRBD1. CDR1 and CDR2 from the germline V gene are GTSNPN and SVGIG (reference sequence). The CDR3 runs 14 residues. V trimming: 1 base; J trimming: 10 bases; junction bases outside the gene matches: 5. CDR3 residues: CAWSAGTGWSPLHF. DNA for the CDR3: TGTGCCTGGAGTGCCGGGACAGGGTGGTCACCCCTCCACTTT.